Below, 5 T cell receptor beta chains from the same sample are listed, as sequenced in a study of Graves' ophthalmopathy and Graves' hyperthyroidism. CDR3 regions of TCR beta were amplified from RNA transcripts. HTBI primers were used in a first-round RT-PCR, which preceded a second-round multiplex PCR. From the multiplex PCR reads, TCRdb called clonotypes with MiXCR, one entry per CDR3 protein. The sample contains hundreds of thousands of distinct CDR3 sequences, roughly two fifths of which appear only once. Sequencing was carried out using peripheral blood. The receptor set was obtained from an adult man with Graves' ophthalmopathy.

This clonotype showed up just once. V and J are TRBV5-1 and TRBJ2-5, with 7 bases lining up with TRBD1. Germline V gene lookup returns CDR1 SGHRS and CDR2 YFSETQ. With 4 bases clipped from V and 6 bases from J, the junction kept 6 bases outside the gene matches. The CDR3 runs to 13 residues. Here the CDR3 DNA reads TGCGCCAGCAGCCTAGGGGGACAGCAGACCCAGTACTTC. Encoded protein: CASSLGGQQTQYF.

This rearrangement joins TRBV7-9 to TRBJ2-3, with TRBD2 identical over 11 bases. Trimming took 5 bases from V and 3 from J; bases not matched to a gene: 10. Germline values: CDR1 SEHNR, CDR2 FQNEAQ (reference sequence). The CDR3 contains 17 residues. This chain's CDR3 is CASSPSWTSGFTDTQYF. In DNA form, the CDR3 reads TGTGCCAGCAGCCCGAGTTGGACTAGCGGGTTTACAGATACGCAGTATTTT.

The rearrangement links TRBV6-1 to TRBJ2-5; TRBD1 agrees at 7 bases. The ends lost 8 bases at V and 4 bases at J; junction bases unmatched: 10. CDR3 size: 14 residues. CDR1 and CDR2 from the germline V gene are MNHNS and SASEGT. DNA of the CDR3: TGTGCCAGCGGCGACAGGGATATAGGAGAGACCCAGTACTTC. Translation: CASGDRDIGETQYF.

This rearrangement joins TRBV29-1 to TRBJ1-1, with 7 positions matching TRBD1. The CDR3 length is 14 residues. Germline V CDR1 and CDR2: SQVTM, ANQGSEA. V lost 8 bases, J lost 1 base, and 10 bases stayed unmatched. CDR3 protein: CSINLGQQNTEAFF. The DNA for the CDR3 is TGCAGCATTAACTTGGGACAGCAGAACACTGAAGCTTTCTTT.

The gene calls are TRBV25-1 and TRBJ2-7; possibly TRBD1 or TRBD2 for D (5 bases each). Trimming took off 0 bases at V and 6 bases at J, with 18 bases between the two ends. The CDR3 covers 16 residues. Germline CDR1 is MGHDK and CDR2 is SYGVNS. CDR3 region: CASSEYGSGPRGEQYF. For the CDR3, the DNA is TGTGCCAGCAGTGAATACGGGTCGGGACCTCGGGGCGAGCAGTACTTC.